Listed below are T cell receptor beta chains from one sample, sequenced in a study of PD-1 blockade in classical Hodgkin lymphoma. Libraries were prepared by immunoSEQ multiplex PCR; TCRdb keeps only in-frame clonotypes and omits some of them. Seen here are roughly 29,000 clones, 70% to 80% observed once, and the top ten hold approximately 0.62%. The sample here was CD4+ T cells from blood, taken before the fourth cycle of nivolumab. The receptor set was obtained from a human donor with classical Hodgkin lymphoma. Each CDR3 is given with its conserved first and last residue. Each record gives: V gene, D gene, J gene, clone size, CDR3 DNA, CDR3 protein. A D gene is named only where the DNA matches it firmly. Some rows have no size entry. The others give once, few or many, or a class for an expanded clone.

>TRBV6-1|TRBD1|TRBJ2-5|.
TGTGCCAGCAGTGGTCCGGGACAGGGGGGAGAGACCCAGTACTTC
CASSGPGQGGETQYF
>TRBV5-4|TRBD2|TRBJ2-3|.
TGTGCCAGCAGCCTAACTAGCGGGGGAGCCACAGATACGCAGTATTTT
CASSLTSGGATDTQYF
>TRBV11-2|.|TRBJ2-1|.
TGTGCCAGCAGTGCTGGACTATGGGACAATGAGCAGTTCTTC
CASSAGLWDNEQFF
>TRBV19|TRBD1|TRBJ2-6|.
TGTGCCAGTAGTTACAAAGTACCGGGACAGGGGTACAGCTCTGGGGCCAACGTCCTGACTTTC
CASSYKVPGQGYSSGANVLTF
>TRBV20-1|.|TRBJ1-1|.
TGCAGTGCTACCAGCGAGACTGAAGCTTTCTTT
CSATSETEAFF
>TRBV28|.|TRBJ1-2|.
TGTGCCAGCAGTGTGGGTAACTATGGCTACACCTTC
CASSVGNYGYTF
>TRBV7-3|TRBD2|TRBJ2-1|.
TGTGCCAGCAGCTTAAAGCGGGGTCCCTACAATGAGCAGTTCTTC
CASSLKRGPYNEQFF
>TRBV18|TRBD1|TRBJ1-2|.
TGTGCCAGCTCACCGACAGGGGCGAAGGACTATGGCTACACCTTC
CASSPTGAKDYGYTF
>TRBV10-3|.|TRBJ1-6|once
TGTGCCATCAGTGAGTCGGGGGGGGGAGTTTCACCCCTCCACTTT
CAISESGGGVSPLHF
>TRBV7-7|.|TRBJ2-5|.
TGTGCTAGCAGCGCTAGGGTGGAAACTCAAGGGGGCCAGTACTTC
CASSARVETQGGQYF
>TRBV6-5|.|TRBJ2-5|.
TGTGCCAGCAGTTACGGGTCGGGGGGCCCCCAAGAGACCCAGTACTTC
CASSYGSGGPQETQYF
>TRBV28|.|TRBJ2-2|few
TGTGCCAGCAGAGGCGGCACCGGGGAGCTGTTTTTT
CASRGGTGELFF
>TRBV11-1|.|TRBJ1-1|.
TGTGCCAGCAGCCTCGGTGGGGGATGGACCACTGAAGCTTTCTTT
CASSLGGGWTTEAFF
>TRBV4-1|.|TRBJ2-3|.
TGCGCCAGCAGCCAAGATGAGGTGACAGATACGCAGTATTTT
CASSQDEVTDTQYF
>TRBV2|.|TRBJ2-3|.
TGTGCCAGCAGTCGACTCACAGATACGCAGTATTTT
CASSRLTDTQYF
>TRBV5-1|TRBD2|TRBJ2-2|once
TGCGCCAGCAGCTTGGAGCCTAGCGGGATAAGTGGGGAGCTGTTTTTT
CASSLEPSGISGELFF
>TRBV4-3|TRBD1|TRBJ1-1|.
TGCGCCAGCAGCACCTACAGGGGTGCGAACACTGAAGCTTTCTTT
CASSTYRGANTEAFF
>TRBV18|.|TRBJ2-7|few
TGTGCCAGCTCATCTACCCAGGGTGACGAGCAGTACTTC
CASSSTQGDEQYF
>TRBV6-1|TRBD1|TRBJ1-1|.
TGTGCCAGCAATAGGGGGCAGAATGCTGAAGCTTTCTTT
CASNRGQNAEAFF
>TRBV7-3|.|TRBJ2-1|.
TGTGCCAGCACCTCATGGGGGCTCAATGAGCAGTTCTTC
CASTSWGLNEQFF
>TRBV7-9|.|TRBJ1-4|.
TGTGCCAGCACCCAACACCAGGGTCCTAATGAAAAACTGTTTTTT
CASTQHQGPNEKLFF
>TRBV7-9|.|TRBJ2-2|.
TGTGCCAGCAGCCCTTTTCGAGGGGAGCTGTTTTTT
CASSPFRGELFF
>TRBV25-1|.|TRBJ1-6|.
TGTGCCAGCAGTATCGAACATAATTCACCCCTCCACTTT
CASSIEHNSPLHF
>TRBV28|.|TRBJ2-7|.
TGTGCCAGCAGGGGACGGCGGCGGGATGCCTACGAGCAGTACTTC
CASRGRRRDAYEQYF
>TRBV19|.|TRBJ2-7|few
TGTGCCAGTAGTATAGTCGGCAGGGGGGTCCTGGAGCAGTACTTC
CASSIVGRGVLEQYF
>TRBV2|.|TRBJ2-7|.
TGTGCCAGCAGCCCGGGGGTAGGCGAGCAGTACTTC
CASSPGVGEQYF
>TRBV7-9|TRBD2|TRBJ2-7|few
TGTGCCAGCAGCTTGGCGGGAGTAGAGCAGTACTTC
CASSLAGVEQYF
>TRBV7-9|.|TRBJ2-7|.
TGTGCCAGCAGTGACGCCTCCTACGAGCAGTACTTC
CASSDASYEQYF
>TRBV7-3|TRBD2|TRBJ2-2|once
TGTGCCAGCAGCTTATTTGGGACTAGCGATGGGCCGACCGGGGAGCTGTTTTTT
CASSLFGTSDGPTGELFF
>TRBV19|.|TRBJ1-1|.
TGTGCCAGTAGTACGAGACTTGACCTTAACACTGAAGCTTTCTTT
CASSTRLDLNTEAFF
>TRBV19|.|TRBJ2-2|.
TGTGCCAGTAGTATAAGATCCCCCGGTCGTAGGGAGCTGTTTTTT
CASSIRSPGRRELFF
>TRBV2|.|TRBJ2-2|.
TGTGCCAGCAGTGACAGGGACCTAGACGGGGAGCTGTTTTTT
CASSDRDLDGELFF
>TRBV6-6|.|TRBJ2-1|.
TGTGCCAGCTCCAAGGGGTCGGGAGAGCAGTTCTTC
CASSKGSGEQFF
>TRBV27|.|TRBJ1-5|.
TGTGCCAGCAGTTCTGTGAGAGACTTTTATAGCAATCAGCCCCAGCATTTT
CASSSVRDFYSNQPQHF
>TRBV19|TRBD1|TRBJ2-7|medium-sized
TGTGCCAGTAGTAACGGACAGGGCCTGGCGCAGTACTTC
CASSNGQGLAQYF
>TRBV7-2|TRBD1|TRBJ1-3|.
TGTGCCAGCAGCTCGCGACAGGGCTCTGGAAACACCATATATTTT
CASSSRQGSGNTIYF
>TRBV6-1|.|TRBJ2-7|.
TGTGCCACCGGCCGCCCCTCTGCCTACGAGCAGTACTTC
CATGRPSAYEQYF
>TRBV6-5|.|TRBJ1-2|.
TGTGCCAGCAGTCTGGGCCCCTATGGCTACACCTTC
CASSLGPYGYTF
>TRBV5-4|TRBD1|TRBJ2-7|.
TGTGCCAGCAGCTCCAGGGACAGAGGCTACGAGCAGTACTTC
CASSSRDRGYEQYF
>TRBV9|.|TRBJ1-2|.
TGTGCCAGCAGCGTAGGCCCTTCCACAGGAAGGCGGTATGGCTACACCTTC
CASSVGPSTGRRYGYTF
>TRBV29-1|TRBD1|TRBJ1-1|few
TGCAGCGTTGAAGGGTGGTCAGGGGGCCTCCCCCACGAAGCTTTCTTT
CSVEGWSGGLPHEAFF
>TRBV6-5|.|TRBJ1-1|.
TGTGCCAGCAGCTTAGGGGGGTGGAACACTGAAGCTTTCTTT
CASSLGGWNTEAFF
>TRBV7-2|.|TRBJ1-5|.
TGTGCCAGCACCCTAAGCAGGGGATACAATCAGCCCCAGCATTTT
CASTLSRGYNQPQHF
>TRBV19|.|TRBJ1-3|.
TGTGCCACCGACTGGGGGCCTGGAAACACCATATATTTT
CATDWGPGNTIYF
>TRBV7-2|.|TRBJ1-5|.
TGTGCCAGCAGCTTACAGGGGAGGGATCAGCCCCAGCATTTT
CASSLQGRDQPQHF
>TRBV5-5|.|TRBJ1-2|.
TGTGCCAGCAGCTCCACACCTAGGGGAAACTATGGCTACACCTTC
CASSSTPRGNYGYTF
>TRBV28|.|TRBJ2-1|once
TGTGCCAGCAGTTTAGCCGGGTCCTCTGCTAATGAGCAGTTCTTC
CASSLAGSSANEQFF
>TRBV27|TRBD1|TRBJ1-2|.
TGTGCCAGCAGTTCCCTTAAGACAGGGATCTATGGCTACACCTTC
CASSSLKTGIYGYTF
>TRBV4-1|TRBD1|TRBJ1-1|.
TGCGCCAGCAGCAACCCCGGGACAGGGGTCACTGAAGCTTTCTTT
CASSNPGTGVTEAFF
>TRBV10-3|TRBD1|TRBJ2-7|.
TGTGCCATCAGTGAGTACGACAGGGGAAATTCCGAGCAGTACTTC
CAISEYDRGNSEQYF